Presented here are 10 T cell receptor beta chains from one specimen sequenced in a study of spatial heterogeneity in lung cancer. Time point described: sample taken at primary tumor resection. Whole RNA, isolated from tumor, nontumor lung or frozen PBMC, was sequenced without prior sorting. In TCRdb, the 5' RACE reads were re-called with MiXCR into one record per CDR3 protein. The sample carries 45,000 or so distinct CDR3 sequences, 10% to 15% recorded once. This specimen consisted of PBMCs, obtained at surgery. These receptors originate from a female donor with early-stage non-small cell lung cancer.

The gene calls are TRBV7-6 and TRBJ2-5, with 7 bases identical to TRBD1. The germline CDR1 and CDR2 sequences are SGHVS and FNYEAQ. J lost 2 bases, V lost 6 bases, and 9 bases had no gene match. The CDR3 runs to 15 residues. The CDR3: CASRADRDRQETQYF. The CDR3 nucleotides are TGTGCCAGCAGGGCGGATCGGGACAGACAAGAGACCCAGTACTTC.

This clonotype was recorded at least ten times. The rearrangement links TRBV7-9 to TRBJ2-2; 8 nucleotides agree with TRBD1. V gave up 3 bases and J gave up 6 bases; unmatched junction bases: 3. The CDR3 length is 14 residues. From germline, CDR1 is SEHNR and CDR2 FQNEAQ (reference sequence). CDR3 nucleotide sequence: TGTGCCAGCAGCTTCAGGGGGCGCGCCGGGGAGCTGTTTTTT. This gives the protein CASSFRGRAGELFF. Together with reference TRBV7-9 and TRBJ2-2, the CDR3 gives the full variable domain: DTGVSQNPRHKITKRGQNVTFRCDPISEHNRLYWYRQTLGQGPEFLTYFQNEAQLEKSRLLSDRFSAERPKGSFSTLEIQRTEQGDSAMYLCASSFRGRAGELFFGEGSRLTVL.

The J gene is TRBJ1-5, the V gene TRBV30; D is ambiguous. Trimming removed 2 bases at V and 4 bases at J, with 6 bases between. This CDR3 has 12 residues. The germline gives CDR1 GTSNPN, CDR2 SVGIG (reference sequence). CDR3 bases: TGTGCCTGGAGTTCGGAGAATCAGCCCCAGCATTTT. This sequence encodes CAWSSENQPQHF.

This clonotype was seen more than once but under ten times. The chain combines TRBV2 with TRBJ2-1; TRBD1 agrees at 7 bases. The CDR3 covers 13 residues. The germline CDR1 and CDR2 sequences are SNHLY and FYNNEI. V trimming: 7 bases; J trimming: 5 bases; junction bases outside the gene matches: 5. CDR3 protein: CASTGDSNNEQFF. The CDR3 DNA reads as TGTGCCAGCACCGGGGACAGCAACAATGAGCAGTTCTTC.

This clonotype showed up many times. The chain is built from TRBV7-9 and TRBJ2-5; possible D gene TRBD1, 6 bases. The CDR3 length is 16 residues. Deletions cut 6 bases from V and 5 bases from J, with 22 bases between. Germline values: CDR1 SEHNR, CDR2 FQNEAQ (reference sequence). The CDR3 DNA sequence: TGTGCCAGCAGTCACCCCTCAGGGGCGGGCGAGGAGACCCAGTACTTC. Its translation: CASSHPSGAGEETQYF.

The chain recombines TRBV3-1 with TRBJ2-3; the D is unclear. Trimming removed 0 bases at V and 10 bases at J, with 5 bases between. The CDR3 is 11 amino acids. Germline V gene lookup returns CDR1 LGHDT and CDR2 YNNKEL (reference sequence). The CDR3, as DNA: TGTGCCAGCAGCCAAGAAGTCGCGCAGTATTTT. Translated, it gives CASSQEVAQYF.

This clonotype was recorded once. It may be a read error: a sequence one base away is much more abundant. The rearrangement uses TRBV29-1 and TRBJ1-2, with D uncertain. V lost 2 bases and J lost 10, with 17 bases in between. CDR3 length equals 13 residues. Germline V lookup: CDR1 SQVTM, CDR2 ANQGSEA. CDR3 bases: TGCAGCGTTGAACCCCCTGCGGATAACGTCTACACCTTC. As protein: CSVEPPADNVYTF.

This rearrangement joins TRBV6-1 to TRBJ1-6; D not resolved. Germline CDR1 MNHNS, CDR2 SASEGT. V lost 3 bases and J 4 bases, leaving 4 bases between the germline ends. CDR3 length equals 13 residues. The CDR3 region is CASSDIYNSPLHF. DNA for the CDR3: TGTGCCAGCAGTGACATATATAATTCACCCCTCCACTTT.

A few counts support this clonotype. V is TRBV6-1 and J is TRBJ1-5, with a possible D match to TRBD1 (6 bases). This CDR3 has 14 amino acids. V was cut by 3 bases and J by 5 bases, with 11 bases left in between. Germline values: CDR1 MNHNS, CDR2 SASEGT. The CDR3 nucleotides read TGTGCCAGCAGTGAGACAGGCGGGCATCAGCCCCAGCATTTT. Translation: CASSETGGHQPQHF.

This clonotype was found a few times. V usage is TRBV25-1 and J usage is TRBJ2-5; 10 nucleotides agree with TRBD2. V lost 5 bases and J lost 5; bases outside the gene matches: 5. The CDR3 runs 14 residues. Germline CDR1 MGHDK, CDR2 SYGVNS. The CDR3, as DNA: TGTGCCAGCAGTCAAAGCGGGGGGGATGAGACCCAGTACTTC. As protein: CASSQSGGDETQYF.